The clone carrying this T cell receptor (beta chain) was picked up a small number of times. As yet, its antigen is unknown. The data were taken from a study of cytomegalovirus exposure and HLA in healthy donors. Overall study findings and caveats: A missense variant in DCLRE1C was later tied to TCR beta V- and J-gene trimming. Exclusion applied to some V segments, including TRBV6-2 and TRBV6-3, as they were indistinguishable. By HLA locus, TCR association rates varied in a later analysis, with DRB1 showing the most and HLA-C the fewest.

A multiplex PCR was run with 60 Vbeta primers and 13 Jbeta primers. Assay: immunoSEQ multiplex PCR; the TCRdb copy retains only in-frame clones and omits some. This sample yields around 99,000 clones, of which roughly 80% are seen a single time; approximately 2.2% belongs to the top ten. The germline gives CDR1 MNHNS, CDR2 SASEGT. The V gene end was trimmed by 8 bases and the J gene end by 6 bases; junction bases not matched to a gene: 7. The CDR3 is 15 residues long. The chain has TRBV6-1 and TRBJ2-1, with 13 bases lining up with TRBD2. Sequences were obtained from PBMCs. The clonotype comes from a man aged 25-45 years in good health and CMV-seronegative. The CDR3 reads CASFGGLAGFNEQFF. The CDR3 coding sequence is TGTGCCAGCTTCGGGGGACTAGCGGGATTCAATGAGCAGTTCTTC.